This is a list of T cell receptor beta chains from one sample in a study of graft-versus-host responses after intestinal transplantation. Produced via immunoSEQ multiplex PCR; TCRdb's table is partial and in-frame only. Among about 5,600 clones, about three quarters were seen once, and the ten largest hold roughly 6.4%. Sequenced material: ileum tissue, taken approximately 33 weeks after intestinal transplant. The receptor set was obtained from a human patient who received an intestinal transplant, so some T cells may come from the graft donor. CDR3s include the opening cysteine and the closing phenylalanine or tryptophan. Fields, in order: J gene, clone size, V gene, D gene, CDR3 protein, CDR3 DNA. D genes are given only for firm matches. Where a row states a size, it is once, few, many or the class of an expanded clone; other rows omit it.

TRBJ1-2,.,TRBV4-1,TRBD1,CASSQGQGPYGYTF,TGCGCCAGCAGCCAAGGACAGGGACCCTATGGCTACACCTTC
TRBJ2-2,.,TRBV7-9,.,CASSSTNAGELFF,TGTGCCAGCAGCTCCACCAATGCCGGGGAGCTGTTTTTT
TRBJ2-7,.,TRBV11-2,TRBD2,CASSPRPYSGGAYEQYF,TGTGCCAGCAGCCCCCGACCTTATAGCGGGGGAGCCTACGAGCAGTACTTC
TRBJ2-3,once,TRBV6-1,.,CASSDLISTDTQYF,TGTGCCAGCAGTGACCTCATAAGCACAGATACGCAGTATTTT
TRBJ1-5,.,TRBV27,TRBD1,CASSPGQGNQPQHF,TGTGCCAGCAGTCCAGGACAGGGGAATCAGCCCCAGCATTTT
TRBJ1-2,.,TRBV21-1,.,CASSPPGQGYGYTF,TGTGCCAGCAGTCCCCCGGGACAGGGGTATGGCTACACCTTC
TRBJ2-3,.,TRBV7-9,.,CASSLVQGTDTQYF,TGTGCCAGCAGCTTAGTTCAGGGCACAGATACGCAGTATTTT
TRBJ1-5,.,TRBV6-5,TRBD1,CASSWGQGGNQPQHF,TGTGCCAGCAGTTGGGGACAGGGAGGCAATCAGCCCCAGCATTTT
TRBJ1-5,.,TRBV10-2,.,CASRLDSNQPQHF,TGCGCCAGCAGGCTGGATAGCAATCAGCCCCAGCATTTT
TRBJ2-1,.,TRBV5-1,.,CASSPEGWQRNEQFF,TGCGCCAGCAGCCCGGAAGGGTGGCAGAGAAATGAGCAGTTCTTC
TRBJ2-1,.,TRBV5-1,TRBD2,CASLGPSGGLYNEQFF,TGCGCCAGCTTGGGCCCTAGCGGGGGGCTCTACAATGAGCAGTTCTTC
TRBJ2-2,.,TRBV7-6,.,CASSPRLKTGELFF,TGTGCCAGCAGCCCCCGCCTTAAAACCGGGGAGCTGTTTTTT
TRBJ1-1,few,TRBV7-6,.,CASSLAANTEAFF,TGTGCCAGCAGCTTAGCCGCAAACACTGAAGCTTTCTTT
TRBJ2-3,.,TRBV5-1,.,CASSLGRSTDTQYF,TGCGCCAGCAGCTTGGGGCGGTCCACAGATACGCAGTATTTT
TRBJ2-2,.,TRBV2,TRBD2,CASKRGPTGELFF,TGTGCCAGCAAGCGGGGACCTACCGGGGAGCTGTTTTTT
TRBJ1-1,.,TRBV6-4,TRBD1,CASQGTATSEAFF,TGTGCCAGCCAGGGGACAGCAACTTCCGAAGCTTTCTTT
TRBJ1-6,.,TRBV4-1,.,CASSPFGQGSNSPLHF,TGCGCCAGCAGTCCCTTCGGGCAGGGCTCTAATTCACCCCTCCACTTT
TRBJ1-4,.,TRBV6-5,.,CASRPGQWGEKLFF,TGTGCCAGCCGGCCAGGCCAGTGGGGTGAAAAACTGTTTTTT
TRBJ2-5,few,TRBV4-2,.,CASSQDWGEETQYF,TGTGCCAGCAGCCAAGATTGGGGGGAAGAGACCCAGTACTTC
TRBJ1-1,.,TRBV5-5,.,CASSLGGNTEAFF,TGTGCCAGCAGCTTGGGGGGGAACACTGAAGCTTTCTTT
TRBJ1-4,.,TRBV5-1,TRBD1,CASSSPGQADEKLFF,TGCGCCAGCAGCTCGCCGGGACAGGCGGATGAAAAACTGTTTTTT
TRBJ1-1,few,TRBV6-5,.,CASMDGGGFTEAFF,TGTGCCAGCATGGATGGCGGGGGCTTCACTGAAGCTTTCTTT
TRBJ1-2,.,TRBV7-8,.,CASSLAVEGRYGYTF,TGTGCCAGCAGCTTAGCAGTGGAGGGGAGGTATGGCTACACCTTC
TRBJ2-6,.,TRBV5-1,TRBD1,CASSWDSSGANVLTF,TGCGCCAGCAGCTGGGACAGCTCTGGGGCCAACGTCCTGACTTTC
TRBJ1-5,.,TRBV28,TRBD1,CASKEGTGPQHF,TGTGCCAGCAAAGAAGGGACAGGTCCCCAGCATTTT